What follows are 23 T cell receptor beta chains derived from one specimen sequenced in a study of blood T cells in healthy people across ages. A sample-barcoded 5' primer and a J-beta primer mix were used in a second PCR of roughly 7 to 12 cycles. From the 5' RACE reads, TCRdb called clonotypes with MiXCR, one entry per CDR3 protein. The sample lists 1,500,000 or so distinct CDR3 sequences; 59% were seen once. Specimen: blood. The receptors stem from a man between 18 and 29 years old in good health.

This clonotype was counted once. The gene calls are TRBV6-2 or TRBV6-3 and TRBJ1-1; D remains ambiguous. V lost 1 base, J lost 5 bases, and 14 bases lay in between. Germline CDR1 and CDR2: MNHEY and SVGEGT. The CDR3 contains 15 residues. DNA for the CDR3: TGTGCCAGCAGTTACTTTGGGAACCTGGGGACTGAAGCTTTCTTT. Translation: CASSYFGNLGTEAFF.

V gene TRBV6-2 or TRBV6-3 combines with J gene TRBJ2-7; the D call may be TRBD1 or TRBD2 (7 bases each). Germline values: CDR1 MNHEY, CDR2 SVGEGT. The CDR3 has 15 amino acids. With 2 bases removed from V and 2 bases from J, the gap between germline ends came to 13 bases. CDR3 coding DNA: TGTGCCAGCAGTTACAGGCAGGGGGGGACCTACGAGCAGTACTTC. This sequence encodes CASSYRQGGTYEQYF.

The V gene is TRBV6-5, the J gene TRBJ2-3; the match to TRBD2 covers 10 bases. With 10 bases clipped from V and 0 bases from J, the junction kept 4 bases outside the gene matches. The germline V gene encodes CDR1 MNHEY and CDR2 SVGAGI. This CDR3 is 14 amino acids long. The CDR3 DNA reads as TGTGCCACTTCACTAGCGGGGAGCACAGATACGCAGTATTTT. Translated: CATSLAGSTDTQYF.

The count of this clonotype is one. The chain has TRBV27 and TRBJ2-7; 10 bases align to TRBD2. V lost 4 bases, J lost 3 bases, and 6 bases stayed unmatched. The germline CDR1 and CDR2 sequences are MNHEY and SMNVEV (reference sequence). CDR3 size: 15 residues. For the CDR3, the DNA is TGTGCCAGCAGTTCAGGACTAGCGGAAATCTACGAGCAGTACTTC. Translated: CASSSGLAEIYEQYF.

The CDR3 nucleotides are TGTGCCAGCAGCGTACTGCCTCCACGGACGCAGTATTTT. As protein: CASSVLPPRTQYF. The rearrangement links TRBV9 to TRBJ2-3; D is ambiguous. CDR1 is SGDLS and CDR2 is YYNGEE in the germline V gene. The V gene lost 1 base and the J gene lost 9 bases, with 12 bases spanning the gap. The CDR3 is made up of 13 amino acids.

This clonotype was recorded a few times. The V and J genes are TRBV7-2 and TRBJ2-3; a possible D gene is TRBD1 (6 bases). CDR3 length: 17 residues. Trimming cost V 2 bases and J 2 bases, with 17 bases left between them. Germline V gene lookup returns CDR1 SGHTA and CDR2 FQGNSA. In DNA, the CDR3 is TGTGCCAGCAGCTTATCTTCCTACAGGGCACACACAGATACGCAGTATTTT. It is translated as CASSLSSYRAHTDTQYF.

V is TRBV28 and J is TRBJ1-5; the D is unclear. From germline, CDR1 is MDHEN and CDR2 SYDVKM. There are 14 residues in the CDR3. Trimming shortened V by 4 bases and J by 5 bases, and 12 bases separated the two germline ends. CDR3: CASSSTRVDQPQHF. CDR3 nucleotide sequence: TGTGCCAGCAGTTCCACTCGGGTGGATCAGCCCCAGCATTTT.

This clonotype was picked up a small number of times. The J gene is TRBJ2-7, the V gene TRBV20-1, with D possibly being TRBD1 or TRBD2 (5 bases each). Trimming took 0 bases from V and 0 from J, leaving 9 bases between them. The CDR3 extends over 14 amino acids. Germline V gene lookup returns CDR1 DFQATT and CDR2 SNEGSKA (reference sequence). CDR3 amino acids: CSARDSGLSYEQYF. In DNA, the CDR3 is TGCAGTGCTAGAGATTCGGGGCTCTCCTACGAGCAGTACTTC.

The chain joins TRBV4-1 to TRBJ1-1; a possible D gene is TRBD1 (5 bases). V lost 1 base and J lost 7, with 10 bases in between. The germline V gene has CDR1 MGHRA and CDR2 YSYEKL. CDR3 size: 13 residues. CDR3 protein: CASSQVGVGEAFF. The CDR3 bases are TGCGCCAGCAGCCAAGTGGGGGTTGGTGAAGCTTTCTTT.

The rearrangement joins TRBV4-2 to TRBJ2-1; TRBD2 matches 11 bases. After removal of 7 bases from V and 8 bases from J, the junction contained 13 bases not matched to a gene. The CDR3 extends over 16 amino acids. Germline CDR1 reads LGHNA; CDR2 reads YNFKEQ. The CDR3 nucleotides are TGTGCCAGCACCCTACTAACTAGCGGGAGTGGTGATGAGCAGTTCTTC. Its protein product is CASTLLTSGSGDEQFF.

A few counts support this clonotype. DNA of the CDR3: TGTGCCAGCAGCGTAGCGGGAGACCGCGAGCAGTACTTC. Protein product: CASSVAGDREQYF. This chain connects TRBV9 to TRBJ2-7, with D maybe TRBD2 (6 bases). CDR1 is SGDLS and CDR2 is YYNGEE in the germline V gene. This CDR3 is built from 13 residues. Trimming removed 0 bases at V and 6 bases at J, with 10 bases between.

The rearrangement uses TRBV6-6 and TRBJ2-7; D possibly uses TRBD1 or TRBD2 (5 bases each). Trimming removed 0 bases from V and 6 bases from J, with 15 bases in between. Germline CDR1 reads MNHNY; CDR2 reads SVGAGI (reference sequence). This CDR3 has 15 amino acids. This chain's CDR3 is CASSYSGVWQREQYF. CDR3 bases: TGTGCCAGCAGTTACTCGGGGGTATGGCAGCGCGAGCAGTACTTC.

The J gene is TRBJ2-3, the V gene TRBV7-2; D not resolved. Germline V lookup: CDR1 SGHTA, CDR2 FQGNSA. The CDR3 spans 16 residues. Deletions cut 1 base from V and 2 bases from J, with 13 bases between. The CDR3 bases are TGTGCCAGCAGCTTAGTCCCCGGGTCTCCCACAGATACGCAGTATTTT. Protein product: CASSLVPGSPTDTQYF. The variable domain in full, with the rest retrieved from reference TRBV7-2 and TRBJ2-3, is GAGVSQSPSNKVTEKGKDVELRCDPISGHTALYWYRQSLGQGLEFLIYFQGNSAPDKSGLPSDRFSAERTGGSVSTLTIQRTQQEDSAVYLCASSLVPGSPTDTQYFGPGTRLTVL.

The rearrangement joins TRBV7-2 to TRBJ2-1, with D uncertain. The CDR3 covers 15 residues. V was shortened by 5 bases and J by 2 bases, with 13 bases between the two germline ends. Looked up from germline, CDR1 is SGHTA and CDR2 is FQGNSA. In DNA, the CDR3 is TGTGCCAGCAGCCGCGTAGTAGCCCCCTACAATGAGCAGTTCTTC. Protein product: CASSRVVAPYNEQFF.

In this sample, this clonotype turned up a few times. The rearrangement joins TRBV29-1 to TRBJ2-1, with 10 bases fitting TRBD2. The CDR3 loop spans 14 amino acids. The germline CDR1 and CDR2 sequences are SQVTM and ANQGSEA. Unmatched junction bases numbered 8, after V lost 7 bases and J lost 5 bases. Here the CDR3 reads CSGSGTSVHNEQFF. Here the CDR3 DNA reads TGCAGCGGCTCCGGGACTAGCGTCCACAATGAGCAGTTCTTC.

There are a few counts of this clonotype. This sequence joins TRBV11-2 and TRBJ2-7; 11 positions agree with TRBD2. The better agreement between TRBJ2-5 and the DNA end casts doubt on the J call. The germline V gene has CDR1 SGHAT and CDR2 FQNNGV. The CDR3 contains 15 residues. As DNA, the CDR3 is TGTGCCAGCAGCTTAACTAGCGGGAGCTTAGTGACCCAGTACTTC. Its protein is CASSLTSGSLVTQYF.

The V gene is TRBV13, the J gene TRBJ2-2; D might be TRBD1 (6 bases). Trimming removed 5 bases from V and 1 base from J, with 11 bases in between. Germline assignment: CDR1 PRHDT and CDR2 FYEKMQ (reference sequence). This CDR3 is 15 amino acids long. The CDR3 loop is CASSPRTENTGELFF. The CDR3, as DNA: TGTGCCAGCAGCCCCCGGACAGAGAACACCGGGGAGCTGTTTTTT.

The chain is built from TRBV6-5 and TRBJ2-1; 8 bases are shared with TRBD2. V lost 7 bases and J lost 2; bases outside the gene matches: 4. Germline CDR1 reads MNHEY; CDR2 reads SVGAGI. This CDR3 has 14 residues. This CDR3 is CASMSGGTYNEQFF. The CDR3 DNA reads TGTGCCAGCATGTCGGGGGGGACCTACAATGAGCAGTTCTTC.

The gene calls are TRBV20-1 and TRBJ1-2, with TRBD1 matching 7 bases. Germline V gene lookup returns CDR1 DFQATT and CDR2 SNEGSKA (reference sequence). Trimming cost V 1 base and J 4 bases; bases outside gene matches: 9. The CDR3 totals 15 residues. The CDR3 nucleotides are TGCAGTGCTAGAGGGCCGACAGGGCCTCCCTATGGCTACACCTTC. The encoded protein is CSARGPTGPPYGYTF.

The chain couples TRBV7-6 to TRBJ2-7; TRBD1 matches 7 bases. V was pared by 1 base and J by 0 bases, with 6 bases of the junction left unmatched. In germline, CDR1 is SGHVS, CDR2 FNYEAQ. This CDR3 has 16 residues. CDR3: CASSLGGTATSYEQYF. CDR3 nucleotide sequence: TGTGCCAGCAGCTTAGGAGGGACAGCTACCTCCTACGAGCAGTACTTC.

This chain links TRBV6-2 or TRBV6-3 with TRBJ2-4, with a tentative D call TRBD1 (5 bases). The DNA end lines up better with TRBJ2-7; the J call may be wrong. The CDR3 is made up of 17 amino acids. Germline V CDR1 and CDR2: MNHEY, SVGEGT. DNA for the CDR3: TGTGCCAGCAGTTACAAGGGTGTCCAAGGGGATACCTACGAGCAGTACTTC. The encoded protein is CASSYKGVQGDTYEQYF.

The gene calls are TRBV7-9 and TRBJ2-7, with a possible D match to TRBD2 (5 bases). CDR1 SEHNR and CDR2 FQNEAQ come from the germline V gene (reference sequence). There are 15 residues in the CDR3. V gave up 1 base and J gave up 3 bases, with 13 bases separating them. The CDR3 nucleotides read TGTGCCAGCAGCTTAGTAATGAGTGAGGGCTACGAGCAGTACTTC. Translated: CASSLVMSEGYEQYF.

The CDR3: CSALRGTNNEQYF. The CDR3, as DNA: TGCAGTGCCCTTCGCGGCACAAACAATGAGCAGTACTTC. The V and J genes are TRBV20-1 and TRBJ2-1, with D unclear. Matching the DNA end better, TRBJ2-7 makes the J call doubtful. The CDR3 totals 13 residues. CDR1 and CDR2 from the germline V gene are DFQATT and SNEGSKA (reference sequence).